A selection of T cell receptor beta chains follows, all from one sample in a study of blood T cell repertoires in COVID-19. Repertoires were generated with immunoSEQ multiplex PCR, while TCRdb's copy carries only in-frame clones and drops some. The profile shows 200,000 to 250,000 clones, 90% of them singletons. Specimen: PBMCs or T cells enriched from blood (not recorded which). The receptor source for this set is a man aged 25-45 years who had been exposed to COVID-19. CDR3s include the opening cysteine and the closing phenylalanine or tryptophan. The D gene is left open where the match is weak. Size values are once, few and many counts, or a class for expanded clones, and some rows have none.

TGTGCCAGCAGTACCCAAGGGGGGGCGAACACCGGGGAGCTGTTTTTT,CASSTQGGANTGELFF,TRBJ2-2,-,-,TRBV2
TGCGCCAGTAGACACAGGGGACTGATTAATTCACCCCTCCACTTT,CASRHRGLINSPLHF,TRBJ1-6,TRBD1,-,TRBV10-1
TGTGCCAGCAGCATCAGGGGGAACGCCGGAAACACCATATATTTT,CASSIRGNAGNTIYF,TRBJ1-3,TRBD1,-,TRBV5-8
TGTGCCAGCAGCTTGAGGGGGCAATTTATCGACTACAATGAGCAGTTCTTC,CASSLRGQFIDYNEQFF,TRBJ2-1,TRBD1,-,TRBV5-4
TGTGCCAGCAGTTTGGCGGAAAACAATGAGCAGTTCTTC,CASSLAENNEQFF,TRBJ2-1,-,-,TRBV12-3/TRBV12-4
TGTGCCAGCAGTGAAAGGAGGGCCAACACCGGGGAGCTGTTTTTT,CASSERRANTGELFF,TRBJ2-2,-,-,TRBV2
TGTGCCTGGAGAGCCACTAATGAAAAACTGTTTTTT,CAWRATNEKLFF,TRBJ1-4,-,-,TRBV30
TGTGCCAGCAGCCCCCGACAGGGATTCCATGAGCAGTTCTTC,CASSPRQGFHEQFF,TRBJ2-1,TRBD1,-,TRBV11-2
TGCGCCAGCAGTCGGGGGGAAGTTAGGGCTGAAGCTTTCTTT,CASSRGEVRAEAFF,TRBJ1-1,-,-,TRBV10-2
TGCGCCAGCAGCCAAGATTTGACAGACGTGACCTACGAGCAGTACTTC,CASSQDLTDVTYEQYF,TRBJ2-7,-,-,TRBV4-3
TGTGCCATCAGTGAACAGGGAGAGGGTCAGCCCCAGCATTTT,CAISEQGEGQPQHF,TRBJ1-5,-,-,TRBV10-3
TGTGCCAGCAGCTTACGCGGGGGCATAACTGAAGCTTTCTTT,CASSLRGGITEAFF,TRBJ1-1,-,-,TRBV7-9
TGTGCCAGCAGCTTAGCCAACAGTGATACGCAGTATTTT,CASSLANSDTQYF,TRBJ2-3,-,-,TRBV7-2
TGTGCCTGGAGTATGGGACTACCGTCCTACGAGCAGTACTTC,CAWSMGLPSYEQYF,TRBJ2-7,TRBD2,-,TRBV30
TGTGCCAGCAGTTTGGATAGCGGGGGGGTAATCGAGCAGTACTTC,CASSLDSGGVIEQYF,TRBJ2-7,TRBD2,few,TRBV27
TGTGCCAGTAGTCGCACCCGGGACAGGGGAAGAAATGGCTACACCTTC,CASSRTRDRGRNGYTF,TRBJ1-2,TRBD1,-,TRBV19
TGCGCCAGCAGCCAAGCGGGCAGGGGACAGGGGGCGGGTGGAGCTTTCTTT,CASSQAGRGQGAGGAFF,TRBJ1-1,TRBD1,-,TRBV4-1
TGTGCCAGCAGTTACCTAGCGGGGTACACCGGGGAGCTGTTTTTT,CASSYLAGYTGELFF,TRBJ2-2,TRBD2,-,TRBV6-6
TGTGCCAGCAGTGCTAGCACAGGGGGCTTCAATGGCTACACCTTC,CASSASTGGFNGYTF,TRBJ1-2,TRBD1,-,TRBV28
TGTGCCAGTAAAGAAAAAGGACAGGGGGACAATGAGCAGTTCTTC,CASKEKGQGDNEQFF,TRBJ2-1,TRBD1,once,TRBV2
TGCGCCAGCAGCCAAAACCGGGACAGGGTTTCCGAGCAGTACTTC,CASSQNRDRVSEQYF,TRBJ2-7,TRBD1,-,TRBV4-3
TGCGCCAGCAGCCCTGGCCGGAGGGGGGGAGAGACCCAGTACTTC,CASSPGRRGGETQYF,TRBJ2-5,-,-,TRBV4-1
TGTGCCACCAGCAGAGATACATCCCAGGGGCTTAACTATGGCTACACCTTC,CATSRDTSQGLNYGYTF,TRBJ1-2,-,-,TRBV15
TGTGCCAGTAGTATAGGCACAGGGCCGACGGGAGAGACCCAGTACTTC,CASSIGTGPTGETQYF,TRBJ2-5,-,-,TRBV19
TGTGCCAGCAGCGTAGGACCCGAGGCGTATGGCTACACCTTC,CASSVGPEAYGYTF,TRBJ1-2,-,-,TRBV9
TGTGCCTGGGACAAGGACTCTAATGGCTACACCTTC,CAWDKDSNGYTF,TRBJ1-2,-,-,TRBV30
TGCGCCAGCAGCGCCGGACAGGGAATGGACGAGCAGTACTTC,CASSAGQGMDEQYF,TRBJ2-7,TRBD1,-,TRBV5-1
TGTGCCAGCTCACCAACCGGGACAGCCTACAATGAGCAGTTCTTC,CASSPTGTAYNEQFF,TRBJ2-1,TRBD1,-,TRBV18
TGCGCCAGCAGCCAGTACTTACTCACCGGGGAGCTGTTTTTT,CASSQYLLTGELFF,TRBJ2-2,-,once,TRBV4-1
TGTGCCAGCAGCTTGAGTCCGGGACTAGCGGGAGAGACCCAGTACTTC,CASSLSPGLAGETQYF,TRBJ2-5,TRBD2,-,TRBV7-9
TGTGCCAGCAGACAGGGGGTAAACTATGGCTACACCTTC,CASRQGVNYGYTF,TRBJ1-2,TRBD1,-,TRBV7-9
TGTGCCAGCTCTACAGGGCCTCTGGCTTTCTTT,CASSTGPLAFF,TRBJ1-1,-,-,TRBV5-6
TGTGCCAGTAGTATAGGACCGGGCCAAAGGGGCGACATTCAGTACTTC,CASSIGPGQRGDIQYF,TRBJ2-4,-,-,TRBV19
TGCGCCAGCAGCCCCCCCGGTCGAGAGTTAGCGGGGGGGAAAGAGACCCAGTACTTC,CASSPPGRELAGGKETQYF,TRBJ2-5,TRBD2,-,TRBV5-1
TGTGCCAGCTTCCCTGTTCGAGGGATAGGTGAGCAGTTCTTC,CASFPVRGIGEQFF,TRBJ2-1,-,once,TRBV18
TGTGCCAGCAGCTTAACCGGCGATAGGGGTAATTCACCCCTCCACTTT,CASSLTGDRGNSPLHF,TRBJ1-6,-,-,TRBV7-3
TGTGCCAGCAGCCAAGATAGTGGGCAGGGCAGTCAGCCCCAGCATTTT,CASSQDSGQGSQPQHF,TRBJ1-5,-,-,TRBV4-2
TGTGCCAGCAGCTCCAGGCACCCTGGGGCCAACGTCCTGACTTTC,CASSSRHPGANVLTF,TRBJ2-6,-,-,TRBV7-3
TGTGCCAGCAGCTTAGGTGTTGGGACAGAACTTTACGAGCAGTACTTC,CASSLGVGTELYEQYF,TRBJ2-7,TRBD1,-,TRBV11-3
TGCAGTGCTACCACCCCGGGGGAAGCTTTCTTT,CSATTPGEAFF,TRBJ1-1,-,-,TRBV20-1
TGCGCCAGCAGCCCGACAGGTGCCACTAATGAAAAACTGTTTTTT,CASSPTGATNEKLFF,TRBJ1-4,-,-,TRBV4-3
TGTGCCAGTAGTCGCAGGGGGCTCCAGGGGGAGAATGAGCAGTTCTTC,CASSRRGLQGENEQFF,TRBJ2-1,TRBD1,-,TRBV19
TGTGCCAGCAGCTCGGGACAGGGCGCTTTCTTT,CASSSGQGAFF,TRBJ1-1,TRBD1,-,TRBV7-2
TGTGCCAGCAGCTTAGTCGTGGGCGACGGCTACACCTTC,CASSLVVGDGYTF,TRBJ1-2,-,-,TRBV11-2
TGTGCCAGCAGCGTAGGACTCCATGGCTACACCTTC,CASSVGLHGYTF,TRBJ1-2,-,-,TRBV9
TGTGCCAGCTCACCAAACGACAACGAGCAGTACTTC,CASSPNDNEQYF,TRBJ2-7,-,-,TRBV18
TGTGCCAGCAGCTTATCGGCTGGCGGGGCCTACAATGAGCAGTTCTTC,CASSLSAGGAYNEQFF,TRBJ2-1,-,-,TRBV7-2
TGTGCCAGCAGTTCCCTGGAGGGCTACACCTTC,CASSSLEGYTF,TRBJ1-2,-,-,TRBV12-3/TRBV12-4
TGTGCCAGCAGTTCGACTTCGGAGGGGGCATATCAGCCCCAGCATTTT,CASSSTSEGAYQPQHF,TRBJ1-5,TRBD1,-,TRBV6-6
TGCGCCAGCAGCCTTCGACAGGGCTGGGGATACGAGCAGTACTTC,CASSLRQGWGYEQYF,TRBJ2-7,TRBD1,-,TRBV4-1
TGTGCCAGTCAGGGCCGTAGCACAGATACGCAGTATTTT,CASQGRSTDTQYF,TRBJ2-3,-,-,TRBV12-3/TRBV12-4
TGCGCCAGCAGCTGGGGACAGGGGGCCATCTCCTATAATTCACCCCTCCACTTT,CASSWGQGAISYNSPLHF,TRBJ1-6,TRBD1,-,TRBV5-1
TGTGCCAGCAGTTTGACAGGGGGCAATCAGCCCCAGCATTTT,CASSLTGGNQPQHF,TRBJ1-5,TRBD1,-,TRBV27
TGCGCCAGCAGTGAAGAGATGGGGGCCCTTACTTACTTC,CASSEEMGALTYF,TRBJ2-7,-,-,TRBV10-2
TGTGCCAGCAGTGAATCGGGGAGCTCCTATAATTCACCCCTCCACTTT,CASSESGSSYNSPLHF,TRBJ1-6,-,-,TRBV6-1
TGTGCCAGCAGCTGGATGGGGGGTCCCCAGTTCTTC,CASSWMGGPQFF,TRBJ2-1,-,-,TRBV7-2
TGTGCCAGTAGTATTGCAGGGGGCAGGGGCATTCAGTACTTC,CASSIAGGRGIQYF,TRBJ2-4,TRBD1,-,TRBV19
TGTGCCAGCAGCCAAGACAGGGGTTTTAACGAGCAGTACTTC,CASSQDRGFNEQYF,TRBJ2-7,-,few,TRBV14
TGTGCCAGCAGCTTAGGTCAGGGAAGGGCCAAAAACATTCAGTACTTC,CASSLGQGRAKNIQYF,TRBJ2-4,-,-,TRBV7-2